The 25 T cell receptor beta chains given below trace back to one sample, sequenced in a study of OX40 agonist ivuxolimab in advanced cancers. Method: immunoSEQ multiplex PCR; TCRdb's copy keeps in-frame clones and lacks some. The sample holds approximately 79,000 clones, roughly 86% seen once. This sample comprised CD4+ or CD8+ T cells sorted from blood, obtained in a trial of the OX40 agonist ivuxolimab. These TCRs come from an adult with an advanced solid tumor such as melanoma, head and neck, liver or kidney cancer.

The chain links TRBV7-2 to TRBJ2-2; no definite D call. V was shortened by 3 bases and J by 4 bases, with 9 bases between the two germline ends. The CDR3 spans 14 residues. CDR1 and CDR2 (germline): SGHTA, FQGNSA. CDR3 coding DNA: TGTGCCAGCAGCTTGGATGGCCTCACCGGGGAGCTGTTTTTT. Protein product: CASSLDGLTGELFF.

The J gene is TRBJ1-2, the V gene TRBV6-6; D not resolved. Germline assignment: CDR1 MNHNY and CDR2 SVGAGI (reference sequence). With 8 bases removed from V and 6 bases from J, the gap between germline ends came to 13 bases. This CDR3 comprises 12 residues. In DNA form, the CDR3 reads TGTGCCAGCCAACTCGAAAGGGATGGCTACACCTTC. Translating gives CASQLERDGYTF.

The chain combines TRBV6-5 with TRBJ1-6, with D uncertain. Trimming pared 0 bases from V and 7 bases from J, leaving 10 bases between. This CDR3 spans 15 amino acids. Per germline, CDR1 MNHEY and CDR2 SVGAGI. Here the CDR3 DNA reads TGTGCCAGCAGTTACTCTCGAGACTCCAATTCACCCCTCCACTTT. It is translated as CASSYSRDSNSPLHF.

Of note for this clone: Other DNA sequences from this sample encode an identical CDR3 as well. The chain joins TRBV6-5 to TRBJ1-1; no firm D call. V was clipped by 1 base and J by 2 bases, with 8 bases between them. The CDR3 has 14 residues. Germline lookup yields CDR1 MNHEY and CDR2 SVGAGI. The CDR3 reads CASSYLQANTEAFF. DNA for the CDR3: TGTGCCAGCAGTTACTTGCAGGCAAACACTGAAGCTTTCTTT.

This chain links TRBV5-4 with TRBJ2-7, with D tentatively TRBD1 or TRBD2 (5 bases each). Germline V lookup: CDR1 SGHNT, CDR2 YYREEE (reference sequence). V was pared by 0 bases and J by 0 bases, with 13 bases between. There are 16 residues in the CDR3. CDR3 nucleotide sequence: TGTGCCAGCAGCTTGGTTTCTGGGGGAGACTCCTACGAGCAGTACTTC. Translating gives CASSLVSGGDSYEQYF.

V and J are TRBV11-1 and TRBJ1-2; D is possibly TRBD1 (5 bases). Germline-derived CDR1 and CDR2 are SGHAT and FQDESV (reference sequence). The CDR3 contains 13 residues. V lost 5 bases and J lost 1, with 8 bases in between. In DNA, the CDR3 is TGTGCCAGCAGCGGTCAGGGTAACTATGGCTACACCTTC. Its translation is CASSGQGNYGYTF.

The sample holds a few counts of this clone. V usage is TRBV5-6 and J usage is TRBJ1-1, with 9 bases aligning to TRBD1. Trimming took 4 bases from V and 5 from J; bases not matched to a gene: 9. The CDR3 has 15 residues. Germline CDR1 and CDR2: SGHDT and YYEEEE. In DNA form, the CDR3 reads TGTGCCAGCAGCACCTGGGACAGGGTAGGGACTGAAGCTTTCTTT. It is translated as CASSTWDRVGTEAFF.

The chain recombines TRBV6-4 with TRBJ2-1, with TRBD2 matching 12 bases. V dropped 4 bases and J dropped 9; count of bases not matched to a gene: 7. The CDR3 spans 15 residues. From germline, CDR1 is MRHNA and CDR2 SNTAGT. The DNA of the CDR3 is TGTGCCAGCAGTGTACTAGCGGGGGGCGGAGTTGAGCAGTTCTTC. Protein sequence: CASSVLAGGGVEQFF.

V usage is TRBV11-3 and J usage is TRBJ1-4; possibly TRBD1 for D (6 bases). Germline V gene data show CDR1 as SGHNT and CDR2 as YENEEA. V gave up 1 base and J gave up 7 bases, with 13 bases separating them. CDR3 length: 15 residues. CDR3: CASSLGWGLSEKLFF. The CDR3 region has the DNA TGTGCCAGCAGCTTAGGGTGGGGGCTTAGTGAAAAACTGTTTTTT.

This sequence joins TRBV9 and TRBJ1-1; a weak D match, TRBD1 (5 bases). V lost 0 bases and J 1 base, leaving 10 bases between the germline ends. CDR1 and CDR2 (germline): SGDLS, YYNGEE. This CDR3 contains 15 residues. The CDR3 spells CASSVGGSENTEAFF. In nucleotides, the CDR3 is TGTGCCAGCAGCGTAGGGGGCAGCGAGAACACTGAAGCTTTCTTT.

V usage is TRBV6-1 and J usage is TRBJ2-7; the D gene is possibly TRBD1 (5 bases). Germline CDR1 and CDR2: MNHNS and SASEGT. V dropped 2 bases and J dropped 6 bases, with 11 bases sitting between them. This CDR3 region has 13 residues. The CDR3 coding sequence is TGTGCCAGCAGTGAACAGGGTTTAGGCGAGCAGTACTTC. Protein sequence: CASSEQGLGEQYF.

This clone has a handful of counts. V gene TRBV7-2 combines with J gene TRBJ2-5, with 9 positions matching TRBD2. The CDR3 is made up of 15 amino acids. V was clipped by 1 base and J by 5 bases; unmatched bases: 5. Germline V gene lookup returns CDR1 SGHTA and CDR2 FQGNSA. The CDR3 is CASSLGGLAGETQYF. The CDR3 DNA sequence: TGTGCCAGCAGCTTAGGGGGGCTAGCGGGGGAGACCCAGTACTTC.

This chain connects TRBV30 to TRBJ2-1; TRBD1 aligns across 9 bases. The CDR3 runs 14 residues. V was clipped by 0 bases and J by 7 bases; unmatched bases: 4. The germline CDR1 and CDR2 sequences are GTSNPN and SVGIG (reference sequence). CDR3 amino acids: CAWSVGQGRNEQFF. The CDR3 nucleotides read TGTGCCTGGAGTGTCGGACAGGGGAGGAATGAGCAGTTCTTC.

This rearrangement joins TRBV5-6 to TRBJ1-2; D is undetermined. The V gene's germline CDR1 is SGHDT and CDR2 YYEEEE. The V gene lost 0 bases and the J gene lost 6 bases, with 9 bases spanning the gap. CDR3 length: 13 amino acids. The CDR3 DNA is TGTGCCAGCAGCTTGGAAGGGCGGCATGGCTACACCTTC. Encoded protein: CASSLEGRHGYTF.

This clone was seen more than once but under ten times. The J gene is TRBJ2-3, the V gene TRBV5-1; TRBD2 might be the D (6 bases). Trimming took off 5 bases at V and 1 base at J, with 8 bases between the two ends. The CDR3 length is 13 residues. The V gene's germline CDR1 is SGHRS and CDR2 YFSETQ. CDR3 in amino acids: CASRGLRTDTQYF. The DNA of the CDR3 is TGCGCCAGCAGGGGACTCCGCACAGATACGCAGTATTTT.

This clone was counted once. The chain recombines TRBV28 with TRBJ1-2; D gene unclear. V lost 7 bases to trimming and J lost 0 bases, with 12 bases between them. Germline-derived CDR1 and CDR2 are MDHEN and SYDVKM. The CDR3 has 14 amino acids. CDR3 nucleotides: TGTGCCAGCACCTCTCCGGAGGCTAACTATGGCTACACCTTC. It specifies CASTSPEANYGYTF.

The V and J genes are TRBV5-1 and TRBJ2-2; the match to TRBD1 covers 7 bases. The length of the CDR3 is 16 residues. Germline V lookup: CDR1 SGHRS, CDR2 YFSETQ. With 0 bases clipped from V and 2 bases from J, the junction kept 4 bases outside the gene matches. DNA for the CDR3: TGCGCCAGCAGCTTGGAGGGACAGAGAAACACCGGGGAGCTGTTTTTT. It codes for CASSLEGQRNTGELFF.

The rearrangement joins TRBV28 to TRBJ1-2, with 7 bases lining up with TRBD1. J was trimmed by 3 bases and V by 6 bases; bases with no gene match: 7. This CDR3 region has 14 residues. Germline V gene data show CDR1 as MDHEN and CDR2 as SYDVKM. Here the CDR3 reads CASRPPGTDYGYTF. CDR3 coding DNA: TGTGCCAGCAGGCCGCCCGGGACAGACTATGGCTACACCTTC.

The chain joins TRBV5-1 to TRBJ2-5; D remains unclear. Per germline, CDR1 SGHRS and CDR2 YFSETQ. The CDR3 is 14 amino acids. Trimming stripped 0 bases from V and 1 base from J, with 7 bases between. The CDR3 spells CASSLVDFQETQYF. CDR3 DNA: TGCGCCAGCAGCTTGGTAGACTTCCAAGAGACCCAGTACTTC.

The chain employs TRBV6-1 and TRBJ1-6; no clear D gene. The CDR3 is 15 residues long. Germline V CDR1 and CDR2: MNHNS, SASEGT. V lost 10 bases and J lost 0, with 13 bases in between. CDR3 loop: CATVPPGSYNSPLHF. The CDR3 nucleotides are TGTGCCACCGTCCCCCCAGGCTCCTATAATTCACCCCTCCACTTT.

A single count supports this clone. As DNA, the CDR3 is TGTGCCAGCAGTCTACAGGGGGCTGCTGATGGCTACACCTTC. Translated: CASSLQGAADGYTF. This chain links TRBV2 with TRBJ1-2, with TRBD1 matching 9 bases. The length of the CDR3 is 14 residues. Germline V gene lookup returns CDR1 SNHLY and CDR2 FYNNEI. J lost 6 bases, V lost 5 bases, and 7 bases had no gene match.

The J gene is TRBJ2-3, the V gene TRBV19, with 7 bases that match TRBD2. Trimming cost V 7 bases and J 6 bases; bases outside gene matches: 7. Germline assignment: CDR1 LNHDA and CDR2 SQIVND (reference sequence). The length of the CDR3 is 13 residues. CDR3 in DNA: TGTGCCAGTAATGGGCGGGAGCATGATACGCAGTATTTT. Protein: CASNGREHDTQYF.

This rearrangement joins TRBV4-3 to TRBJ1-3; the D is unclear. The V end lost 4 bases, the J end lost 0 bases, and 13 bases lay between the germline ends. This CDR3 has 16 amino acids. In germline, CDR1 is LGHNA, CDR2 YSLEER. The CDR3, as DNA: TGCGCCAGCAGCCTTATCGACGGAAGCTCTGGAAACACCATATATTTT. Translated: CASSLIDGSSGNTIYF.

The chain recombines TRBV5-5 with TRBJ2-3; tentatively, D is TRBD2 (6 bases). Germline values: CDR1 SGHKS, CDR2 YYEKEE (reference sequence). Deletions cut 4 bases from V and 6 bases from J, with 15 bases between. The CDR3 has 14 amino acids. CDR3 protein: CASSGGVAGDTQYF. The DNA of the CDR3 is TGTGCCAGCAGCGGAGGGGTGGCAGGGGATACGCAGTATTTT. Complete variable domain (other parts from reference TRBV5-5 and TRBJ2-3): DAGVTQSPTHLIKTRGQQVTLRCSPISGHKSVSWYQQVLGQGPQFIFQYYEKEERGRGNFPDRFSARQFPNYSSELNVNALLLGDSALYLCASSGGVAGDTQYFGPGTRLTVL.

The chain couples TRBV7-9 to TRBJ1-1; D is possibly TRBD1 (5 bases). Deletions cut 5 bases from V and 4 bases from J, with 14 bases between. The CDR3 loop spans 14 amino acids. CDR1 SEHNR and CDR2 FQNEAQ come from the germline V gene (reference sequence). In DNA form, the CDR3 reads TGTGCCAGCAGCCCAGGGCGCGGGAGCACTGAAGCTTTCTTT. As protein: CASSPGRGSTEAFF.